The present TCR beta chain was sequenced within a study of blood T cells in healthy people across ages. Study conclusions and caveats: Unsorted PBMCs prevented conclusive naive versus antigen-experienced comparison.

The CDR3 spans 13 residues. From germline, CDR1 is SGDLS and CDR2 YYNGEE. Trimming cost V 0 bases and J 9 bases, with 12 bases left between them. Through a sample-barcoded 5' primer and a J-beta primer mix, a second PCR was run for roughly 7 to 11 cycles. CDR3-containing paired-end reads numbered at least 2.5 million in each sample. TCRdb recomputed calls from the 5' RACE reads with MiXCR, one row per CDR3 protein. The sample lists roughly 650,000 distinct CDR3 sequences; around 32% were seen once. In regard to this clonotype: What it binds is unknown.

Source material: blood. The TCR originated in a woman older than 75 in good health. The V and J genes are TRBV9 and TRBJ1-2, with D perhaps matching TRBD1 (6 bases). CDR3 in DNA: TGTGCCAGCAGCGTAGGCAGGGGCGCACGCTACACCTTC. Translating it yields CASSVGRGARYTF.